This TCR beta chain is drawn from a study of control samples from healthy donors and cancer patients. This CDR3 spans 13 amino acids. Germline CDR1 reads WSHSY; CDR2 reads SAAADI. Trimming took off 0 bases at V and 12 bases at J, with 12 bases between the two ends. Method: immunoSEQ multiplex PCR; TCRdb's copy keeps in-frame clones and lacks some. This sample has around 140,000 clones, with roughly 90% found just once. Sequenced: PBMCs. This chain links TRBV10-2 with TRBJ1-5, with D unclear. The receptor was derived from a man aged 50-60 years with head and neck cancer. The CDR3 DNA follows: TGCGCCAGCAGTGAGTCGGCCACATCCGACCAGCATTTT. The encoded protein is CASSESATSDQHF.